This TCR beta chain was sequenced during a study of T cell repertoires in cytomegalovirus infection. This clonotype was seen more than once but under ten times. The antigen is undetermined. TCRdb re-derived calls from the reads in MiXCR, one entry per CDR3 protein. This table has some 46,000 distinct CDR3 sequences, about a fifth appearing once. The CDR3 covers 14 residues. Trimming shortened V by 2 bases and J by 1 base, and 8 bases separated the two germline ends. Per germline, CDR1 MNHEY and CDR2 SVGEGT. The receptor comes from a human donor in good health (CMV status not recorded). Some clones in this sample may be carry-over from other donors' samples. Specimen: CD8+ T cells from cultured PBMCs, collected from culture after CMV antigen stimulation. V is TRBV6-2 or TRBV6-3 and J is TRBJ1-1, with D possibly being TRBD1 (5 bases). The CDR3 bases are TGTGCCAGCAGTTACCCGGGGCAGAACACTGAAGCTTTCTTT. Its translation is CASSYPGQNTEAFF.